Below, 28 T cell receptor beta chains from the same sample are listed, as sequenced in a study of blood T cell repertoires in COVID-19. Sequencing was performed with immunoSEQ multiplex PCR; in TCRdb, only in-frame clones are kept and a portion is missing. The top ten clones hold about 2% of a sample with 100,000 to 150,000 clones, 80% to 95% of them seen once. Sequenced sample: peripheral blood. These TCRs come from a man aged 50-59 years with COVID-19, enrolled during active disease.

The chain combines TRBV9 with TRBJ2-2; D uncertain. Germline V gene sequence: CDR1 SGDLS, CDR2 YYNGEE. The CDR3 is 13 residues long. V was cut by 0 bases and J by 7 bases, with 7 bases left in between. The CDR3 DNA reads TGTGCCAGCAGCGTAGTAGGCGGCGGGGAGCTGTTTTTT. Amino acids: CASSVVGGGELFF.

The chain has TRBV5-6 and TRBJ2-3; 7 nucleotides align to TRBD2. Trimming cost V 5 bases and J 6 bases; bases outside gene matches: 15. This CDR3 contains 16 residues. Germline values: CDR1 SGHDT, CDR2 YYEEEE. CDR3 sequence (DNA): TGTGCCAGCAGTTTACTAGCGTCATTCGATTTCGATACGCAGTATTTT. Its translation: CASSLLASFDFDTQYF.

The V and J genes are TRBV9 and TRBJ2-5; perhaps TRBD2 as D (6 bases). The CDR3 spans 17 residues. V shed 4 bases and J shed 2 bases, with 21 bases lying between them. Germline CDR1 is SGDLS and CDR2 is YYNGEE. CDR3 loop: CASSKTPGDLMQETQYF. CDR3 DNA sequence: TGTGCCAGCAGCAAAACCCCGGGGGACCTCATGCAAGAGACCCAGTACTTC.

The rearrangement joins TRBV2 to TRBJ2-7; D is possibly TRBD1 (5 bases). V lost 3 bases, J lost 12 bases, and 15 bases lay in between. Germline V CDR1 and CDR2: SNHLY, FYNNEI. The CDR3 contains 12 residues. CDR3 loop: CASSETAGRLYV. The CDR3 region has the DNA TGTGCCAGCAGTGAGACGGCAGGGCGGCTGTACGTC.

A note on this clone: As the CDR3 is not closed by the conserved phenylalanine or tryptophan, this likely results from a read error. The DNA is omitted, as the CDR3 cannot be located on it reliably, and the CDR3 follows TCRdb's listing. This rearrangement joins TRBV5-1 to TRBJ1-2. The CDR3 is made up of 10 amino acids, end residues included. CDR1 SGHRS and CDR2 YFSETQ come from the germline V gene. CDR3 sequence reads: CASSQTLRGL.

The rearrangement joins TRBV19 to TRBJ2-4, with TRBD1 as a possible D gene (8 bases). This CDR3 comprises 15 residues. V was pared by 4 bases and J by 8 bases, with 18 bases between. Germline V gene lookup returns CDR1 LNHDA and CDR2 SQIVND (reference sequence). The CDR3 is CASSRTGRVGDIQYF. The DNA of the CDR3 is TGTGCCAGTAGTAGGACAGGGAGGGTTGGAGACATTCAGTACTTC.

This chain connects TRBV18 to TRBJ2-1, with 9 bases fitting TRBD2. V lost 5 bases, J lost 0 bases, and 2 bases stayed unmatched. The CDR3 has 15 residues. Germline CDR1 reads KGHSH; CDR2 reads LQKENI. For the CDR3, the DNA is TGTGCCAGCTCAGCGGGGGGGAGCTCCTACAATGAGCAGTTCTTC. Amino acid sequence: CASSAGGSSYNEQFF. Full variable domain (remainder filled in from reference TRBV18 and TRBJ2-1): NAGVMQNPRHLVRRRGQEARLRCSPMKGHSHVYWYRQLPEEGLKFMVYLQKENIIDESGMPKERFSAEFPKEGPSILRIQQVVRGDSAAYFCASSAGGSSYNEQFFGPGTRLTVL.

The chain is built from TRBV30 and TRBJ1-2; maybe TRBD1 (5 bases). Trimming shortened V by 4 bases and J by 0 bases, and 9 bases separated the two germline ends. The CDR3 consists of 13 residues. CDR1 is GTSNPN, CDR2 SVGIG, per germline (reference sequence). This chain's CDR3 is CAWMGGANYGYTF. DNA for the CDR3: TGTGCCTGGATGGGGGGAGCTAACTATGGCTACACCTTC.

In this sample, this clone turned up a few times. In DNA form, the CDR3 reads TGTGCCAGCAGTCGGATTAGCGGGAGTGGGGTGGTCGAGCAGTACTTC. Translation: CASSRISGSGVVEQYF. V usage is TRBV28 and J usage is TRBJ2-7; 9 nucleotides align to TRBD2. V was pared by 5 bases and J by 6 bases, with 14 bases of the junction left unmatched. The CDR3 spans 16 residues. The V gene's germline CDR1 is MDHEN and CDR2 SYDVKM.

V gene TRBV4-1 combines with J gene TRBJ1-3; 9 bases line up with TRBD1. V shed 4 bases, J shed 8 bases, and the junction held 6 bases outside the gene matches. Germline values: CDR1 MGHRA, CDR2 YSYEKL. The CDR3 spans 14 residues. The CDR3 nucleotides read TGCGCCAGCAGCCTGGGACAGGGTTTTGACACCATATATTTT. As protein: CASSLGQGFDTIYF.

This sequence joins TRBV19 and TRBJ2-3, with TRBD2 matching 9 bases. The trim removed 6 bases at V and 2 bases at J, leaving 3 bases unmatched. Germline V gene sequence: CDR1 LNHDA, CDR2 SQIVND (reference sequence). CDR3 size: 14 residues. The CDR3 DNA sequence: TGTGCCAGTAGCGGACTAGCGCTCACAGATACGCAGTATTTT. It encodes CASSGLALTDTQYF.

This clone was recorded only once. V is TRBV6-1 and J is TRBJ2-1, with a tentative D call TRBD2 (6 bases). Per germline, CDR1 MNHNS and CDR2 SASEGT. The CDR3 sequence is 16 residues long. Trimming stripped 6 bases from V and 4 bases from J, with 19 bases between. The CDR3 DNA is TGTGCCAGCAGGGAATACCACGGGACTGCGTACAATGAGCAGTTCTTC. Protein sequence: CASREYHGTAYNEQFF.

The chain links TRBV6-5 to TRBJ1-1; 9 bases are shared with TRBD1. Unmatched junction bases numbered 1, after V lost 5 bases and J lost 6 bases. The CDR3 extends over 12 amino acids. Germline V gene data show CDR1 as MNHEY and CDR2 as SVGAGI. The CDR3 loop is CASSRTGAEAFF. Written as DNA, the CDR3 is TGTGCCAGCAGTCGGACAGGGGCTGAAGCTTTCTTT.

The chain links TRBV28 to TRBJ2-4; unclear D gene. V was shortened by 3 bases and J by 5 bases, with 5 bases between the two germline ends. The CDR3 sequence is 12 residues long. Germline loops: CDR1 MDHEN, CDR2 SYDVKM. DNA for the CDR3: TGTGCCAGCAGTTTCTCGGAAAACATTCAGTACTTC. This gives the protein CASSFSENIQYF.

The chain joins TRBV7-9 to TRBJ2-1, with TRBD2 matching over 7 bases. After removal of 4 bases from V and 3 bases from J, the junction contained 6 bases not matched to a gene. The CDR3 runs 15 residues. CDR1 is SEHNR and CDR2 is FQNEAQ in the germline V gene (reference sequence). The CDR3 sequence is CASSSLAALYNEQFF. CDR3 sequence (DNA): TGTGCCAGCAGCTCTCTAGCGGCCCTCTACAATGAGCAGTTCTTC.

The J gene is TRBJ2-7, the V gene TRBV4-3; D is perhaps TRBD2 (6 bases). Deletions cut 0 bases from V and 6 bases from J, with 12 bases between. The germline gives CDR1 LGHNA, CDR2 YSLEER. The CDR3 is 14 amino acids. The CDR3 loop reads CASSQEWAEGEQYF. The CDR3 nucleotides read TGCGCCAGCAGCCAAGAGTGGGCGGAGGGCGAGCAGTACTTC.

V usage is TRBV24-1 and J usage is TRBJ2-3, with a tentative D call TRBD1 (5 bases). Germline CDR1 reads KGHDR; CDR2 reads SFDVKD. The V gene lost 3 bases and the J gene lost 3 bases, with 6 bases spanning the gap. This CDR3 contains 13 residues. In DNA, the CDR3 is TGTGCCACCAGTGATCGACAGACAGATACGCAGTATTTT. Its translation is CATSDRQTDTQYF.

The V and J genes are TRBV19 and TRBJ1-2, with a tentative D call TRBD1 (6 bases). V was cut by 7 bases and J by 0 bases, with 18 bases left in between. Germline assignment: CDR1 LNHDA and CDR2 SQIVND (reference sequence). This CDR3 has 16 amino acids. CDR3 amino acids: CASTSRPDRTNYGYTF. CDR3 bases: TGTGCCAGTACCTCAAGACCCGACAGGACTAACTATGGCTACACCTTC.

The DNA for the CDR3 is TGTGCCAGCAGCTTAATCCGGCTAGCGGGAGGGCGGTGGACCAATGAGCAGTTCTTC. Protein product: CASSLIRLAGGRWTNEQFF. This rearrangement joins TRBV7-3 to TRBJ2-1, with 12 bases lining up with TRBD2. CDR1 SGHTA and CDR2 FQGTGA come from the germline V gene. This CDR3 spans 19 amino acids. The V and J ends lost 1 base and 6 bases, in that order; junction bases with no gene match: 13. Looking up the rest from reference TRBV7-3 and TRBJ2-1 gives the full variable domain: GAGVSQTPSNKVTEKGKYVELRCDPISGHTALYWYRQSLGQGPEFLIYFQGTGAADDSGLPNDRFFAVRPEGSVSTLKIQRTERGDSAVYLCASSLIRLAGGRWTNEQFFGPGTRLTVL.

The chain recombines TRBV7-8 with TRBJ1-4; TRBD1 is a possible D gene (5 bases). The CDR3 spans 13 residues. V gave up 3 bases and J gave up 8 bases, with 10 bases separating them. CDR1 and CDR2 (germline): SGHVS, FQNEAQ. CDR3 bases: TGTGCCAGCAGCTTGGGCCAGGGAGAAAAACTGTTTTTT. It is translated as CASSLGQGEKLFF.

The chain links TRBV15 to TRBJ2-3; TRBD2 matches 8 bases. The germline V gene encodes CDR1 LNHNV and CDR2 YYDKDF (reference sequence). The trim removed 9 bases at V and 6 bases at J, leaving 5 bases unmatched. This CDR3 has 12 amino acids. The CDR3, as DNA: TGTGCCACGCGGGAGGCGGGGGATACGCAGTATTTT. It yields the protein CATREAGDTQYF.

The chain couples TRBV21-1 to TRBJ2-5; the D call of TRBD1 is as the table states it, not checked on the DNA. TRBV21-1 is listed as a pseudogene. This CDR3 is built from 15 residues. The CDR3 sequence is CASSKPGQGWETQYF. CDR3 nucleotide sequence: TGTGCCAGCAGCAAGCCCGGACAGGGTTGGGAGACCCAGTACTTC.

This chain uses TRBV7-6 with TRBJ1-3, with D unclear. The CDR3 spans 16 residues. The germline CDR1 and CDR2 sequences are SGHVS and FNYEAQ. V lost 1 base to trimming and J lost 3 bases, with 13 bases between them. This CDR3 reads CASSLEGVFFGNTIYF. CDR3 nucleotides: TGTGCCAGCAGCTTAGAGGGAGTTTTTTTTGGAAACACCATATATTTT.

The rearrangement joins TRBV27 to TRBJ2-2; D is possibly TRBD1 (5 bases). V lost 6 bases and J 7 bases, leaving 15 bases between the germline ends. This CDR3 has 14 residues. From germline, CDR1 is MNHEY and CDR2 SMNVEV (reference sequence). In DNA, the CDR3 is TGTGCCAGCAGGGAGACAGAAATCATCGGGGAGCTGTTTTTT. The encoded protein is CASRETEIIGELFF.

V gene TRBV7-2 combines with J gene TRBJ2-7, with TRBD2 identical over 15 bases. Germline V gene data show CDR1 as SGHTA and CDR2 as FQGNSA. This CDR3 is 15 amino acids long. With V trimmed by 5 bases and J by 7 bases, 6 bases remained unmatched. CDR3 amino acids: CASSQEGTSGREQYF. For the CDR3, the DNA is TGTGCCAGCAGCCAAGAAGGGACTAGCGGGAGGGAGCAGTACTTC.

V usage is TRBV15 and J usage is TRBJ2-3; possible D gene TRBD2, 5 bases. Germline-derived CDR1 and CDR2 are LNHNV and YYDKDF (reference sequence). This CDR3 is built from 16 residues. The V end was cut by 4 bases, the J end by 8 bases, with 22 bases between. For the CDR3, the DNA is TGTGCCACCAGCAATTTAAGGTGGGCCGAGGGCGGTACGCAGTATTTT. Protein sequence: CATSNLRWAEGGTQYF.

V gene TRBV3-1 (or the pseudogene TRBV3-2) combines with J gene TRBJ2-7; 10 bases fit TRBD2. Germline lookup yields CDR1 LGHDT and CDR2 YNNKEL (reference sequence). Trimming cost V 1 base and J 4 bases; bases outside gene matches: 4. The CDR3 consists of 15 residues. CDR3 residues: CASSQGLAGVYEQYF. The CDR3 region has the DNA TGTGCCAGCAGCCAAGGGCTAGCGGGAGTATACGAGCAGTACTTC.

The chain carries TRBV4-1 and TRBJ2-1; weak D call: TRBD2 (6 bases). CDR1 is MGHRA and CDR2 is YSYEKL in the germline V gene. This CDR3 is 16 amino acids long. Trimming shortened V by 1 base and J by 3 bases, and 13 bases separated the two germline ends. CDR3 nucleotides: TGCGCCAGCAGCCAAGCCCGGGACTCCTTCTACAATGAGCAGTTCTTC. Translated, it gives CASSQARDSFYNEQFF.